The clone carrying this T cell receptor (beta chain) came up many times. Its antigen is not known. This sample is drawn from a study of blood T cells in healthy people across ages. In germline, CDR1 is DFQATT, CDR2 SNEGSKA (reference sequence). The CDR3 is 12 amino acids. Findings of the study overall: One million T cells yielded diversity estimates that were considered underestimates.

A sample-barcoded 5' primer and a J-beta primer mix were used in a second PCR of about 7 to 11 cycles. Via MiXCR, TCRdb re-called the 5' RACE reads, giving one row per CDR3 protein. Altogether hundreds of thousands of distinct CDR3 sequences are present, about half being singletons, with the ten largest covering around 18%. PBMCs were isolated at a quantity of at least 6 million per sample. The V and J genes are TRBV20-1 and TRBJ2-1; TRBD1 is a possible D gene (6 bases). The origin of this receptor is a man older than 75 in good health. The sequenced sample was blood. The CDR3 region is CSANGRGNEQFF. CDR3 bases: TGCAGCGCCAATGGCAGGGGCAATGAGCAGTTCTTC.